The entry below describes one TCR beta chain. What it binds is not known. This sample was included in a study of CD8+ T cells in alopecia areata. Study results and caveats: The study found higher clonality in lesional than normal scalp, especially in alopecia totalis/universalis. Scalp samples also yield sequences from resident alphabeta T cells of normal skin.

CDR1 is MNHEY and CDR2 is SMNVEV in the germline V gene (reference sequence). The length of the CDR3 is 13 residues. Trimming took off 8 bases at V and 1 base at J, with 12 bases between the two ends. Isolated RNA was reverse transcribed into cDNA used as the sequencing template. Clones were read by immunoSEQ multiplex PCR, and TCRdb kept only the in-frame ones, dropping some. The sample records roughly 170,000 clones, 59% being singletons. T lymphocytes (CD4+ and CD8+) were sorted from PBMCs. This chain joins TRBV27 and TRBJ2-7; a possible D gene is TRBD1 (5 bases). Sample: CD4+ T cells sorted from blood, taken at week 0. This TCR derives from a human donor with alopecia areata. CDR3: CASGTTGSYEQYF. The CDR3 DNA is TGTGCCAGCGGCACTACAGGATCCTACGAGCAGTACTTC.